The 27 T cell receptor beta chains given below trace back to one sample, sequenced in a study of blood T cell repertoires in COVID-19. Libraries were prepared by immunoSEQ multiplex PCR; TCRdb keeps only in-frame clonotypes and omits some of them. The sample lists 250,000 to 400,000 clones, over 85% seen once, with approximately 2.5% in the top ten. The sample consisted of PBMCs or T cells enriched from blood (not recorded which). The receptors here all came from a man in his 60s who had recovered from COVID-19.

Here the CDR3 reads CATSEAGGPGTGELFF. Written as DNA, the CDR3 is TGTGCCACCAGTGAAGCGGGAGGGCCGGGCACCGGGGAGCTGTTTTTT. The gene calls are TRBV24-1 and TRBJ2-2; 10 nucleotides match TRBD2. J was trimmed by 4 bases and V by 4 bases; bases with no gene match: 5. CDR1 and CDR2 (germline): KGHDR, SFDVKD. This CDR3 comprises 16 residues.

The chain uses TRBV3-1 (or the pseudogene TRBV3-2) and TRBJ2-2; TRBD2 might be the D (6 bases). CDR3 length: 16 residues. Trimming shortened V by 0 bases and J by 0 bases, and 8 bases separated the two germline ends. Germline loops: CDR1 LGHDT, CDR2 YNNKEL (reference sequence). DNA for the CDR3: TGTGCCAGCAGCCAAGACGGGAGAGCGAACACCGGGGAGCTGTTTTTT. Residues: CASSQDGRANTGELFF.

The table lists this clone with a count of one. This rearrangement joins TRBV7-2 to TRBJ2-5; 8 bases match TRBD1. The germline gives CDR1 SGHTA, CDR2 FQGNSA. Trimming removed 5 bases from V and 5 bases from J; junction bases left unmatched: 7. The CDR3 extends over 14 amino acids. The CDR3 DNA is TGTGCCAGCAGCCCTGACAGGGGACGGGAGACCCAGTACTTC. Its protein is CASSPDRGRETQYF.

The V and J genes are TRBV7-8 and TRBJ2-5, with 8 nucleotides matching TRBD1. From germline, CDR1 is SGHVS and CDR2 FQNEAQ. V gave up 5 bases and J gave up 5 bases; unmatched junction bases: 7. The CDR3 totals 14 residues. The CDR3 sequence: CASSRQGRWETQYF. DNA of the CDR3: TGTGCCAGCAGCAGACAGGGGCGGTGGGAGACCCAGTACTTC.

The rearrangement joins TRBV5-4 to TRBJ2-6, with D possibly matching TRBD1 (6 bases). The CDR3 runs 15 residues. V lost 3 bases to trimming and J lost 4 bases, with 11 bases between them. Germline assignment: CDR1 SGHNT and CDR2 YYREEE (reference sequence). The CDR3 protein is CASSYTGTGANVLTF. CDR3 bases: TGTGCCAGCAGCTATACAGGGACGGGGGCCAACGTCCTGACTTTC.

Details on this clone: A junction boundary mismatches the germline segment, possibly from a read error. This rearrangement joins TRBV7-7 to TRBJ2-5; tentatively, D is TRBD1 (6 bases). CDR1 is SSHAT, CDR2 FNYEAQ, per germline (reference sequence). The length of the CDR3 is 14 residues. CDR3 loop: CASSEDSAGETQYF. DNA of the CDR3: TGTGCTAGCAGCGAGGACAGTGCAGGCGAGACCCAGTACTTC.

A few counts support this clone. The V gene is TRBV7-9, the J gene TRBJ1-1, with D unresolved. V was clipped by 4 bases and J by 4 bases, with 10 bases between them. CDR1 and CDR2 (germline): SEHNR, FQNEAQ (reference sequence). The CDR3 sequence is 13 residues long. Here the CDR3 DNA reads TGTGCCAGCAGCTCTTCGGGAGGCACTGAAGCTTTCTTT. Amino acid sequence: CASSSSGGTEAFF.

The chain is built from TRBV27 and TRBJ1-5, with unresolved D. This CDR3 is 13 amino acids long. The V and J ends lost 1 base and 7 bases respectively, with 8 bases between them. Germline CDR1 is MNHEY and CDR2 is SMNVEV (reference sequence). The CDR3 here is CASSLFPRQPQHF. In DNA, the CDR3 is TGTGCCAGCAGTTTATTTCCTAGACAGCCCCAGCATTTT.

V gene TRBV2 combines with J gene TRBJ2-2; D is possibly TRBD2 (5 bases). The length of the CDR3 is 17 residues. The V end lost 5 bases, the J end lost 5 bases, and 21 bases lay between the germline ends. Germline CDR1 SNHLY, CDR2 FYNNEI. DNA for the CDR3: TGTGCCAGCAGTCGAGCCCTCCACCAAGGGAGAACCGGGGAGCTGTTTTTT. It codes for CASSRALHQGRTGELFF.

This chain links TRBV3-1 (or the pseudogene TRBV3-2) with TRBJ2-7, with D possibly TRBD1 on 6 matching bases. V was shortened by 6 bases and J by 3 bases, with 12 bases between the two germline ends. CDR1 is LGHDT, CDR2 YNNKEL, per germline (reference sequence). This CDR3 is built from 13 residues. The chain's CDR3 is CASRLTGFYEQYF. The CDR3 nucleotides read TGTGCCAGCAGACTAACAGGGTTCTACGAGCAGTACTTC.

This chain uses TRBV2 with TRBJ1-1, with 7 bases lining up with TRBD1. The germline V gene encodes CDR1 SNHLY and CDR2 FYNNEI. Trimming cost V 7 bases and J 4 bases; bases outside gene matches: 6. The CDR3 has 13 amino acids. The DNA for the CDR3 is TGTGCCAGCAACCGACAGGGCCCCACTGAAGCTTTCTTT. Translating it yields CASNRQGPTEAFF.

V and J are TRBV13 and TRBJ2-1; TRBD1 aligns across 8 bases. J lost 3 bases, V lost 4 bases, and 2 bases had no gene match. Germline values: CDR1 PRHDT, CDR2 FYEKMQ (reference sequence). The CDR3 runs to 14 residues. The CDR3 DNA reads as TGTGCCAGCAGCTCCGGACAGGGCTACAATGAGCAGTTCTTC. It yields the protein CASSSGQGYNEQFF.

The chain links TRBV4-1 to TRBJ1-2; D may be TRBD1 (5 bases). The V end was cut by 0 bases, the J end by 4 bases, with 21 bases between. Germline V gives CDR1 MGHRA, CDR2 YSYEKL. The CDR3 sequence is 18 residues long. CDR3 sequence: CASSQDMRQLQAAYGYTF. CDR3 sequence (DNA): TGCGCCAGCAGCCAAGATATGCGACAGCTTCAGGCGGCCTATGGCTACACCTTC.

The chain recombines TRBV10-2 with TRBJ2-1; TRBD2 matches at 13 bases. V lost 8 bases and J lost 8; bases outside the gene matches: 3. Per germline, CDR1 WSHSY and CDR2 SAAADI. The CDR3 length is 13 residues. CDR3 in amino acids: CASGTSGIHEQFF. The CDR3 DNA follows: TGCGCCAGCGGGACTAGCGGGATCCATGAGCAGTTCTTC.

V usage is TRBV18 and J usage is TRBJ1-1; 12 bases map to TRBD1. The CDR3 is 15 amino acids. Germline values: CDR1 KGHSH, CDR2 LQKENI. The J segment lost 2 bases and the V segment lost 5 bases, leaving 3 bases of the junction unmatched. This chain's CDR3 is CASSSGQGANTEAFF. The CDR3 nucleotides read TGTGCCAGCTCATCGGGACAGGGGGCCAACACTGAAGCTTTCTTT.

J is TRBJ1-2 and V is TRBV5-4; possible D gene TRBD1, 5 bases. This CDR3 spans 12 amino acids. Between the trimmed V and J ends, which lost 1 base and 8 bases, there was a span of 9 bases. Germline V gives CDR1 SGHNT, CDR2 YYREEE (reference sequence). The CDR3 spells CASSLPGKGYTF. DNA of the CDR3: TGTGCCAGCAGCTTGCCAGGGAAAGGCTACACCTTC.

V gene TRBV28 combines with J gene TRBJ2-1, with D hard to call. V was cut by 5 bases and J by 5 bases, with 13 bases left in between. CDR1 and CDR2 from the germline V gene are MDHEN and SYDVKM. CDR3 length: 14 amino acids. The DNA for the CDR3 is TGTGCCAGCAGTCCCCTGGCGGAGAACAATGAGCAGTTCTTC. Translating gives CASSPLAENNEQFF.

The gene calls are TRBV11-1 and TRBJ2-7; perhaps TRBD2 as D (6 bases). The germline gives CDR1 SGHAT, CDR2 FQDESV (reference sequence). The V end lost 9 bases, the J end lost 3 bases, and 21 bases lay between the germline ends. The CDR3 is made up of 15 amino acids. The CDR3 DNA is TGTGCCAGTAAAATGTCCCGGGACTCACACTACGAGCAGTACTTC. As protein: CASKMSRDSHYEQYF.

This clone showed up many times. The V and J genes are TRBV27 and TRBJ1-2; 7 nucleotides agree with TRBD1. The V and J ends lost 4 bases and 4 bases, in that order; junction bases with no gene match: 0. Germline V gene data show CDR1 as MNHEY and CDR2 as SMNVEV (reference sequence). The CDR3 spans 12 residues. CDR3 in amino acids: CASSSGGYGYTF. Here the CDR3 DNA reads TGTGCCAGCAGTTCAGGGGGCTATGGCTACACCTTC.

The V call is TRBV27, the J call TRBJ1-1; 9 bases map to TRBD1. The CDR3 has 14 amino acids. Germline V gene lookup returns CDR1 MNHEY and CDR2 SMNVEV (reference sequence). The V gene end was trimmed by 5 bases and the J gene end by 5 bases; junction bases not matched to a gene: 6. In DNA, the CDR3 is TGTGCCAGCAGTCCGGGACAGGGCTCAACTGAAGCTTTCTTT. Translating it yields CASSPGQGSTEAFF.

This CDR3 is CASSLELAGGADTQYF. For the CDR3, the DNA is TGTGCCAGCAGCTTGGAACTAGCGGGAGGGGCAGATACGCAGTATTTT. The V call is TRBV5-4, the J call TRBJ2-3, with 13 bases that match TRBD2. The ends lost 0 bases at V and 4 bases at J; junction bases unmatched: 2. The CDR3 extends over 16 amino acids. CDR1 and CDR2 from the germline V gene are SGHNT and YYREEE (reference sequence).

DNA of the CDR3: TGTGCCAGCAGCTTTGGACTAGCGGAGATATACACCGGGGAGCTGTTTTTT. This translates into CASSFGLAEIYTGELFF. This chain connects TRBV7-2 to TRBJ2-2; 10 bases are a match to TRBD2. Trimming took 3 bases from V and 3 from J; bases not matched to a gene: 7. The CDR3 runs 17 residues. From germline, CDR1 is SGHTA and CDR2 FQGNSA.

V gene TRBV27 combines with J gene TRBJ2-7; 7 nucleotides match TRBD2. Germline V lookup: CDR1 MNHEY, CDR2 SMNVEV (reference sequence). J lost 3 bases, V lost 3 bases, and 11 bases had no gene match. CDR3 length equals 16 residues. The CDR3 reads CASSFSSAPGGYEQYF. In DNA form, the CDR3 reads TGTGCCAGCAGTTTTTCATCCGCCCCGGGAGGCTACGAGCAGTACTTC.

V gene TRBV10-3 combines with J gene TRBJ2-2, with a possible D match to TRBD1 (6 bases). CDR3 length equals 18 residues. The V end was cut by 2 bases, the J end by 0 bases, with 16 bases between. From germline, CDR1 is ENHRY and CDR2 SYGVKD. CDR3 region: CAISEPLRDNTNTGELFF. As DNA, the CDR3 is TGTGCCATCAGTGAGCCCCTCCGGGACAACACGAACACCGGGGAGCTGTTTTTT.

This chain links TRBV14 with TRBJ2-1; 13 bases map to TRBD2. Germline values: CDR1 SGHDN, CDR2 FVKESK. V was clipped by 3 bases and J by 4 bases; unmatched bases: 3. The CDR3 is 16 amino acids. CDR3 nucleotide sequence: TGTGCCAGCAGCCATCCGGGACTAGCGGGATACAATGAGCAGTTCTTC. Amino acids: CASSHPGLAGYNEQFF. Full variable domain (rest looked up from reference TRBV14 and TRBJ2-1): EAGVTQFPSHSVIEKGQTVTLRCDPISGHDNLYWYRRVMGKEIKFLLHFVKESKQDESGMPNNRFLAERTGGTYSTLKVQPAELEDSGVYFCASSHPGLAGYNEQFFGPGTRLTVL.

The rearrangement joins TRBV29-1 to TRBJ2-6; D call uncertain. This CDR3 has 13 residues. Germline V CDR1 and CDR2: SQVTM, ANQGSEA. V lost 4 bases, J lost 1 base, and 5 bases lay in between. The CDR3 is CSVAQSGANVLTF. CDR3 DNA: TGCAGCGTTGCTCAGTCTGGGGCCAACGTCCTGACTTTC.

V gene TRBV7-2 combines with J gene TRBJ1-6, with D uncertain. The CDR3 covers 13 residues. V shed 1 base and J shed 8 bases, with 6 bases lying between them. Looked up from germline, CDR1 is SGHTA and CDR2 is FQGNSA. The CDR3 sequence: CASSLERDSPLHF. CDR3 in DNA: TGTGCCAGCAGCTTAGAGAGGGATTCACCCCTCCACTTT.